Listed below are T cell receptor beta chains from one sample, sequenced in a study of shared clonotypes between healthy human individuals. Sequenced by immunoSEQ multiplex PCR; TCRdb stores in-frame clones only, minus some. Found here are millions of clones, more than 90% of them singletons; the top ten hold about 0.13%. The sequenced material came from naive CD4+ T cells sorted from blood. Every receptor here comes from a man younger than 30 in good health. Both conserved end residues are part of each CDR3. D genes are given only for firm matches. A clone size is listed for some rows: how often the clone was seen (once, few, many), or a class if it is expanded.

>TRBJ2-5|TRBV18|TRBD1|.|18
TGTGCCAGCTCACCCAACCCCACAGGGGGCGCGGGGCAAGAGACCCAGTACTTC
CASSPNPTGGAGQETQYF
>TRBJ2-4|TRBV2|.|.|20
TGTGCCAGCAGGAGGACCGGGACTCACATATCGATTCTAGCCAAAAACATTCAGTACTTC
CASRRTGTHISILAKNIQYF
>TRBJ2-1|TRBV25-1|TRBD2|.|16
TGTGCCAGCAGTGCTCTGACTAGCGGGGCTTACAATGAGCAGTTCTTC
CASSALTSGAYNEQFF
>TRBJ1-1|TRBV2|TRBD1|.|13
TGTGCCAGCAGGAATCAGGGGGGAACTGAAGCTTTCTTT
CASRNQGGTEAFF
>TRBJ1-1|TRBV19|.|.|16
TGTGCCAGTAGTTTTCCGGGACAACGAATGAACACTGAAGCTTTCTTT
CASSFPGQRMNTEAFF
>TRBJ2-7|TRBV18|TRBD2|.|16
TGTGCCAGCTCACCCGGGGGGTCGGGCCCTTCCTACGAGCAGTACTTC
CASSPGGSGPSYEQYF
>TRBJ1-4|TRBV30|.|.|15
TGTGCCTGGAGGGCCGCCGGGACGGGAGGGGAAAAACTGTTTTTT
CAWRAAGTGGEKLFF
>TRBJ2-1|TRBV6-4|.|.|18
TGTGCCAGCAGAGTCCCCTTTAGTAGCGATCCGAATGTCCCTGAGCAGTTCTTC
CASRVPFSSDPNVPEQFF
>TRBJ2-3|TRBV6-6|TRBD1|.|15
TGTGCCAGCAGTTTGGTGACAGGGGGCACAGATACGCAGTATTTT
CASSLVTGGTDTQYF
>TRBJ1-2|TRBV5-4|TRBD1|.|16
TGTGCCAGCAGCTTCCCGGACAGGGGACGGGTCTATGGCTACACCTTC
CASSFPDRGRVYGYTF
>TRBJ2-7|TRBV4-1|.|.|15
TGCGCCAGCAGCCAAGAAAGGAGACCCCTCTACGAGCAGTACTTC
CASSQERRPLYEQYF
>TRBJ1-6|TRBV6-5|.|.|14
TGTGCCAGCAGTCGCACAGAGTATAATTCACCCCTCCACTTT
CASSRTEYNSPLHF
>TRBJ2-5|TRBV28|TRBD2|once|16
TGTGCCAGCAGTTCCCCCGGGGGGGGCCCCAAGGAGACCCAGTACTTC
CASSSPGGGPKETQYF
>TRBJ2-5|TRBV5-1|.|.|12
TGCGCCAGCAGCTTGGCCGGAGAGACCCAGTACTTC
CASSLAGETQYF
>TRBJ2-5|TRBV9|.|.|15
TGTGCCAGCAGCACAACCGGGACTGAAAAAGAGACCCAGTACTTC
CASSTTGTEKETQYF
>TRBJ1-5|TRBV6-6|.|.|11
TGTGCCAGCAGTACCGATCAGCCCCAGCATTTT
CASSTDQPQHF
>TRBJ2-5|TRBV7-9|TRBD2|.|15
TGTGCCAGCAGCTATAGACTAGCGGGGGCGGAGACCCAGTACTTC
CASSYRLAGAETQYF
>TRBJ2-7|TRBV2|.|few|12
TGTGCCAGCAAAGGCAACTCCTACGAGCAGTACTTC
CASKGNSYEQYF
>TRBJ2-7|TRBV11-2|TRBD1|.|15
TGTGCCAGCAGCTTAGGGACAGGGGGAACCTACGAGCAGTACTTC
CASSLGTGGTYEQYF
>TRBJ1-3|TRBV19|.|once|14
TGTGCCAGTAGTATAAAAATGACTGGAAACACCATATATTTT
CASSIKMTGNTIYF
>TRBJ1-5|TRBV19|.|.|13
TGTGCCAGTAGTATCCCGAGCAATCAGCCCCAGCATTTT
CASSIPSNQPQHF
>TRBJ2-5|TRBV6-5|TRBD2|.|13
TGTGCCAGCAGGCATAGCGGGCAAGAGACCCAGTACTTC
CASRHSGQETQYF
>TRBJ1-4|TRBV19|TRBD1|few|15
TGTGCCAGTAGTCTCCGAGGACAGGGGGATGAAAAACTGTTTTTT
CASSLRGQGDEKLFF
>TRBJ2-3|TRBV18|TRBD2|.|20
TGTGCCAGCTCACCACCGAATTCGAGACGGGGGGGCCATAGCACAGATACGCAGTATTTT
CASSPPNSRRGGHSTDTQYF
>TRBJ2-7|TRBV29-1|.|.|12
TGCAGCGTTTCGCAGGGAACCTACGAGCAGTACTTC
CSVSQGTYEQYF
>TRBJ1-1|TRBV19|TRBD1|.|13
TGTGCCAGTAGTACTTCGACAGGGGCTGAAGCTTTCTTT
CASSTSTGAEAFF
>TRBJ2-3|TRBV2|TRBD1|once|15
TGTGCCAGCAGTGGACAGGGGGGGGGCACAGATACGCAGTATTTT
CASSGQGGGTDTQYF
>TRBJ1-2|TRBV11-2|.|.|13
TGTGCCAGCAGCTTAGACACCTACTATGGCTACACCTTC
CASSLDTYYGYTF
>TRBJ2-4|TRBV4-1|.|.|18
TGCGCCAGCAGCCAAGAGGTCGCGGGGGCCCTTCCCAAAAACATTCAGTACTTC
CASSQEVAGALPKNIQYF
>TRBJ2-7|TRBV5-6|TRBD2|.|15
TGTGCCAGCAGCTCGGCTGGCGGGGGTATCTACGAGCAGTACTTC
CASSSAGGGIYEQYF
>TRBJ1-6|TRBV7-9|.|.|16
TGTGCCAGCAGCCCTCTGACCCCGGGTGTTAATTCACCCCTCCACTTT
CASSPLTPGVNSPLHF
>TRBJ1-1|TRBV5-1|.|.|13
TGCGCCAGCAGCACGACAGCGAACACTGAAGCTTTCTTT
CASSTTANTEAFF
>TRBJ1-1|TRBV2|.|.|12
TGTGCCAGCAGCGCCGAGAGGGCTGAAGCTTTCTTT
CASSAERAEAFF
>TRBJ2-3|TRBV10-3|.|.|13
TGTGCCATCAGTGAGAATCAGGTAGATACGCAGTATTTT
CAISENQVDTQYF
>TRBJ1-6|TRBV30|.|.|14
TGTGCCTGCCAACTGACAGTCATAAATTCACCCCTCCACTTT
CACQLTVINSPLHF
>TRBJ2-2|TRBV4-3|.|.|15
TGCGCCAGCAGCCAAGAAGGTGGGGACACCGGGGAGCTGTTTTTT
CASSQEGGDTGELFF
>TRBJ2-7|TRBV6-1|TRBD1|.|13
TGTGCCAGCCGGGACAGGGGCACCTACGAGCAGTACTTC
CASRDRGTYEQYF
>TRBJ2-5|TRBV7-3|TRBD1|.|16
TGTGCCAGCAGCTTTGCGGGACAGGGGGCCGGAGAGACCCAGTACTTC
CASSFAGQGAGETQYF
>TRBJ2-2|TRBV2|.|.|14
TGTGCCAGCAGTGAATCCAGGGTTACCGGGGAGCTGTTTTTT
CASSESRVTGELFF
>TRBJ2-7|TRBV29-1|.|.|14
TGCAGCGTTGCTCGGGTCGGCGGGACCTACGAGCAGTACTTC
CSVARVGGTYEQYF
>TRBJ2-5|TRBV12-5|.|.|14
TGTGCTAGTGGCCTCATGCCGGGGCGAGAGACCCAGTACTTC
CASGLMPGRETQYF
>TRBJ2-7|TRBV30|.|.|13
TGTGCCTGGAGTGTGGGTCCCGGGGGTGAGCAGTACTTC
CAWSVGPGGEQYF
>TRBJ2-5|TRBV6-1|.|.|16
TGTGCCAGCAGTGAAGACACCAGGAGTCACCAAGAGACCCAGTACTTC
CASSEDTRSHQETQYF
>TRBJ1-4|TRBV6-6|TRBD1|once|15
TGTGCCAGCAGTCCGACAGGGGGTCCTAATGAAAAACTGTTTTTT
CASSPTGGPNEKLFF
>TRBJ2-2|TRBV21-1|.|.|16
TGTGCCAGCAGCAAAAAGGACTGGGAACGAACCGGGGAGCTGTTTTTT
CASSKKDWERTGELFF
>TRBJ2-3|TRBV6-6|.|.|15
TGTGCCAGCAGTTACTCGAAACAGCGGACAGATACGCAGTATTTT
CASSYSKQRTDTQYF
>TRBJ1-6|TRBV2|TRBD1|once|14
TGTGCCAGCAGTGACGACAGGGTGAATTCACCCCTCCACTTT
CASSDDRVNSPLHF
>TRBJ2-2|TRBV15|TRBD1|.|15
TGTGCCACCAGCACGGCCGGGACAGCAATCGGGGAGCTGTTTTTT
CATSTAGTAIGELFF
>TRBJ2-1|TRBV4-2|TRBD2|.|18
TGTGCCAGCAGCCACGGCCTTCGGGCTAGCGGTAAAGACAATGAGCAGTTCTTC
CASSHGLRASGKDNEQFF
>TRBJ2-3|TRBV5-4|TRBD2|.|17
TGTGCCAGCAGCCGAGGGACTAGCGGGGGGGTCACAGATACGCAGTATTTT
CASSRGTSGGVTDTQYF
>TRBJ1-4|TRBV7-9|TRBD1|.|14
TGTGCCAGCAGCTTAGGGGGACAGAGCGAAAAACTGTTTTTT
CASSLGGQSEKLFF
>TRBJ2-7|TRBV5-1|TRBD1|.|15
TGCGCCAGCAGCCCGGGACAGGGAAAGTCCTACGAGCAGTACTTC
CASSPGQGKSYEQYF
>TRBJ1-5|TRBV5-8|.|.|16
TGTGCCAGCAGCTTGGCTCTGGTCAGCCTCAATCAGCCCCAGCATTTT
CASSLALVSLNQPQHF
>TRBJ2-3|TRBV11-2|.|.|14
TGTGCCAGCAGCTTAGTAGTTGGAAAAGATACGCAGTATTTT
CASSLVVGKDTQYF
>TRBJ1-6|TRBV30|TRBD1|.|14
TGTGCCTGGAGCAGGGGGTCCAATAATTCACCCCTCCACTTT
CAWSRGSNNSPLHF
>TRBJ1-4|TRBV18|.|.|12
TGTGCCAGCTCATCGGGGGGGGAAAAACTGTTTTTT
CASSSGGEKLFF
>TRBJ2-7|TRBV6-6|.|once|13
TGTGCCAGCAGTTACCTCTCTACCTACGAGCAGTACTTC
CASSYLSTYEQYF
>TRBJ2-7|TRBV9|.|.|15
TGTGCCAGCAGCGCCACCCGGGCCCGAGGGAGCGAGCAGTACTTC
CASSATRARGSEQYF
>TRBJ2-3|TRBV11-3|TRBD2|.|15
TGTGCCAGCAGCTCCGGGACTAGACTCACAGATACGCAGTATTTT
CASSSGTRLTDTQYF